The 20 T cell receptor beta chains given below trace back to one sample, sequenced in a study of shared clonotypes between healthy human individuals. Clones were sequenced by immunoSEQ multiplex PCR, and TCRdb holds only the in-frame ones, with some missing. The sample shows roughly 2.2 million clones, 80% to 95% of them seen only once. The sample taken for sequencing was naive CD4+ T cells from PBMCs. Subset denoted: CD45RA+ positively selected. The receptors originated from a man in his late teens or twenties in good health. Some clones in this sample may be carry-over from other donors' samples.

The rearrangement uses TRBV7-2 and TRBJ2-2; D call uncertain. Trimming left V 3 bases short and J 8 bases short, with 7 bases between. Germline assignment: CDR1 SGHTA and CDR2 FQGNSA. The CDR3 sequence is 12 residues long. The CDR3 region is CASSFPHGELFF. CDR3 nucleotides: TGTGCCAGCAGCTTCCCCCATGGGGAGCTGTTTTTT.

The chain couples TRBV5-1 to TRBJ2-1; possible D gene TRBD2, 6 bases. The length of the CDR3 is 16 residues. Trimming left V 0 bases short and J 3 bases short, with 13 bases between. Germline assignment: CDR1 SGHRS and CDR2 YFSETQ. The CDR3 coding sequence is TGCGCCAGCAGCTTGGTGGGGGACTTCAGCTACAATGAGCAGTTCTTC. Protein product: CASSLVGDFSYNEQFF.

The chain has TRBV7-6 and TRBJ2-1; D unclear. This CDR3 is built from 14 residues. The germline V gene has CDR1 SGHVS and CDR2 FNYEAQ. V was pared by 2 bases and J by 3 bases, with 8 bases between. The CDR3 DNA is TGTGCCAGCAGCTTATTGGCGGACTACAATGAGCAGTTCTTC. It yields the protein CASSLLADYNEQFF.

As concerns this clone: A much larger clonotype is one base distant, so this may be a read error. This CDR3 is CTSSLGTSGRLGTDTQYF. In DNA form, the CDR3 reads TGCACCAGCAGCTTGGGGACTAGCGGGAGATTGGGCACAGATACGCAGTATTTT. The chain combines TRBV5-1 with TRBJ2-3; 14 positions agree with TRBD2. CDR1 is SGHRS, CDR2 YFSETQ, per germline. This CDR3 spans 18 amino acids.

The V and J genes are TRBV27 and TRBJ1-5, with D hard to call. The CDR3 sequence is 14 residues long. The ends were cut back, 3 bases at V and 5 bases at J, with 11 bases in the middle. Germline CDR1 and CDR2: MNHEY and SMNVEV (reference sequence). This CDR3 reads CASSLRRSDQPQHF. In DNA form, the CDR3 reads TGTGCCAGCAGTTTGCGCAGGAGCGATCAGCCCCAGCATTTT.

This clone showed up just once. The gene calls are TRBV7-6 and TRBJ1-2, with a weak D call TRBD1 (6 bases). The CDR3 length is 15 residues. The germline V and J ends were trimmed by 1 base and 4 bases, with 13 bases remaining between them. Germline CDR1 SGHVS, CDR2 FNYEAQ. The CDR3 nucleotides are TGTGCCAGCAGCTTAGTCTCCGGACAGCTCTATGGCTACACCTTC. It is translated as CASSLVSGQLYGYTF.

This chain joins TRBV7-6 and TRBJ2-3, with 9 bases identical to TRBD2. V lost 6 bases, J lost 2 bases, and 6 bases stayed unmatched. The CDR3 is 15 amino acids. In germline, CDR1 is SGHVS, CDR2 FNYEAQ. The CDR3 sequence is CASRASSGTTDTQYF. The CDR3 DNA reads TGTGCCAGCAGGGCTTCTAGCGGGACCACAGATACGCAGTATTTT.

The rearrangement uses TRBV5-1 and TRBJ2-5, with a tentative D call TRBD1 (6 bases). Germline V gene sequence: CDR1 SGHRS, CDR2 YFSETQ. The CDR3 spans 15 residues. V lost 4 bases and J lost 5, with 18 bases in between. The CDR3 loop reads CASSEWDTPRETQYF. The CDR3 nucleotides read TGCGCCAGCAGCGAATGGGACACCCCTCGGGAGACCCAGTACTTC.

The J gene is TRBJ1-1, the V gene TRBV5-8; tentatively, D is TRBD1 (5 bases). The CDR3 totals 13 residues. Germline V lookup: CDR1 SGHTS, CDR2 YDEGEE. V lost 1 base, J lost 8 bases, and 12 bases lay in between. This CDR3 is CASSLRAGLEAFF. CDR3 coding DNA: TGTGCCAGCAGCTTGCGGGCAGGGTTGGAAGCTTTCTTT. Using reference TRBV5-8 and TRBJ1-1 for the parts outside the CDR3, the full variable domain is EAGVTQSPTHLIKTRGQQATLRCSPISGHTSVYWYQQALGLGLQFLLWYDEGEERNRGNFPPRFSGRQFPNYSSELNVNALELEDSALYLCASSLRAGLEAFFGQGTRLTVV.

This chain joins TRBV19 and TRBJ2-6; TRBD2 aligns across 7 bases. The germline V gene has CDR1 LNHDA and CDR2 SQIVND (reference sequence). V shed 7 bases and J 1 base; nucleotides not matched to a gene: 13. The CDR3 contains 18 residues. Written as DNA, the CDR3 is TGTGCCAGTAATTACGTCGCGGGAGCTCATTCTGGGGCCAACGTCCTGACTTTC. Its protein product is CASNYVAGAHSGANVLTF.

The CDR3 DNA reads as TGTGCCAGCAGCTTAAATCCGCCGGGTTTGTCTGGAAACACCATATATTTT. Protein: CASSLNPPGLSGNTIYF. The chain combines TRBV7-3 with TRBJ1-3; D remains unclear. The ends were cut back, 1 base at V and 1 base at J, with 14 bases in the middle. Germline-derived CDR1 and CDR2 are SGHTA and FQGTGA. The length of the CDR3 is 17 residues.

Notes on this clone: Other nucleotide sequences in the sample specify the same CDR3. The chain has TRBV5-1 and TRBJ2-7, with TRBD1 matching over 9 bases. From germline, CDR1 is SGHRS and CDR2 YFSETQ. With V trimmed by 2 bases and J by 3 bases, 3 bases remained unmatched. The CDR3 runs to 14 residues. In DNA form, the CDR3 reads TGCGCCAGCAGCTTACAGGGGGCTGGCTACGAGCAGTACTTC. This gives the protein CASSLQGAGYEQYF.

The rearrangement joins TRBV10-3 to TRBJ1-1, with D perhaps TRBD1 (5 bases). CDR3 length: 14 residues. The V end lost 6 bases, the J end lost 4 bases, and 15 bases lay between the germline ends. The germline CDR1 and CDR2 sequences are ENHRY and SYGVKD. In nucleotides, the CDR3 is TGTGCCATCAGGTCCAGGGAAGTAACCACTGAAGCTTTCTTT. Residues: CAIRSREVTTEAFF.

The rearrangement joins TRBV28 to TRBJ1-5; perhaps TRBD1 as D (5 bases). V lost 5 bases, J lost 4 bases, and 18 bases lay in between. Germline values: CDR1 MDHEN, CDR2 SYDVKM. This CDR3 is built from 16 residues. In DNA, the CDR3 is TGTGCCAGCAGTCACTCCGGGAGCGGGGGGAATCAGCCCCAGCATTTT. Translation: CASSHSGSGGNQPQHF.

This clone has only one observation. V is TRBV19 and J is TRBJ1-3; D uncertain. Germline V gene sequence: CDR1 LNHDA, CDR2 SQIVND (reference sequence). Trimming pared 5 bases from V and 4 bases from J, leaving 15 bases between. The CDR3 length is 15 residues. CDR3 nucleotide sequence: TGTGCCAGTAGTCCCAGTGTCGGCCTGGGAAACACCATATATTTT. Translated, it gives CASSPSVGLGNTIYF.

V is TRBV6-5 and J is TRBJ2-7; maybe TRBD2 (5 bases). CDR1 MNHEY and CDR2 SVGAGI come from the germline V gene. V was clipped by 11 bases and J by 9 bases, with 20 bases between them. The CDR3 has 12 amino acids. DNA of the CDR3: TGTGCCGCGGGTCCTTGGGCGGATTGGCAGTACTTC. Protein: CAAGPWADWQYF.

The chain couples TRBV6-5 to TRBJ2-2, with TRBD2 identical over 8 bases. This CDR3 comprises 16 residues. In germline, CDR1 is MNHEY, CDR2 SVGAGI. V lost 3 bases and J lost 1; bases outside the gene matches: 4. CDR3 DNA sequence: TGTGCCAGCAGTTATCAACTAGCGGTGAACACCGGGGAGCTGTTTTTT. This encodes CASSYQLAVNTGELFF.

J is TRBJ1-3 and V is TRBV28, with 9 bases fitting TRBD1. The CDR3 is 15 amino acids. CDR1 MDHEN and CDR2 SYDVKM come from the germline V gene. With 1 base clipped from V and 4 bases from J, the junction kept 2 bases outside the gene matches. This chain's CDR3 is CASSLSGTGGNTIYF. The CDR3 coding sequence is TGTGCCAGCAGTTTATCGGGGACAGGGGGAAACACCATATATTTT. Drawing the rest from reference TRBV28 and TRBJ1-3, the complete variable domain is DVKVTQSSRYLVKRTGEKVFLECVQDMDHENMFWYRQDPGLGLRLIYFSYDVKMKEKGDIPEGYSVSREKKERFSLILESASTNQTSMYLCASSLSGTGGNTIYFGEGSWLTVV.

This clone was found a few times. The chain links TRBV7-9 to TRBJ1-2; no clear D. This CDR3 region has 12 residues. CDR1 is SEHNR and CDR2 is FQNEAQ in the germline V gene (reference sequence). The germline V and J ends were trimmed by 5 bases and 5 bases, with 9 bases remaining between them. The CDR3: CASSVLGYGYTF. The CDR3 DNA follows: TGTGCCAGCAGCGTTCTGGGGTATGGCTACACCTTC.

The chain has TRBV7-9 and TRBJ2-5; D may be TRBD1 (5 bases). Per the germline V gene, CDR1 is SEHNR and CDR2 is FQNEAQ (reference sequence). Trimming stripped 5 bases from V and 2 bases from J, with 12 bases between. CDR3 length: 14 residues. CDR3 amino acids: CASSTQGAQETQYF. The CDR3 DNA reads as TGTGCCAGCAGCACACAAGGGGCGCAAGAGACCCAGTACTTC.